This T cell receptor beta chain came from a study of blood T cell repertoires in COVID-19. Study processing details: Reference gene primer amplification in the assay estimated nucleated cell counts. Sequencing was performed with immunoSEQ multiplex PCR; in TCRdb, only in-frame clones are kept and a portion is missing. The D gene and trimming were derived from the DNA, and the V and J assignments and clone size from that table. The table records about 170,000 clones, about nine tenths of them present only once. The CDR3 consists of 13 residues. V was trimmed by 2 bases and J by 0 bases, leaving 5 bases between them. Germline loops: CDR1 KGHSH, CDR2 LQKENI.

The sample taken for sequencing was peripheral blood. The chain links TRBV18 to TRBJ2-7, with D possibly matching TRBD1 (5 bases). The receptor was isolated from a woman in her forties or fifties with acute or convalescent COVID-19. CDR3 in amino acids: CASSPDSSYEQYF. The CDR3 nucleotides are TGTGCCAGCTCACCAGACAGCTCCTACGAGCAGTACTTC.